This TCR beta chain is from a study of T cell changes during pregnancy in multiple sclerosis. Only in-frame clones appear in the TCRdb table, and some are missing; sequencing was by immunoSEQ multiplex PCR. This sample carries tens of thousands of clones, 93% of them seen once, and the ten largest clones take about 1.8%. Germline assignment: CDR1 SGHTA and CDR2 FQGTGA. The CDR3 length is 13 residues. Trimming left V 1 base short and J 4 bases short, with 7 bases between. The TCR sequence derives from a female donor with multiple sclerosis, enrolled in a pregnancy study. The sample was peripheral blood, taken after pregnancy. V and J are TRBV7-3 and TRBJ1-2, with D unresolved. CDR3 nucleotides: TGTGCCAGCAGCTTAAATTCCGGCTATGGCTACACCTTC. Translation: CASSLNSGYGYTF.